The 2 T cell receptor beta chains below were found in one sample sequenced in a study of blood T cells in healthy people across ages. For the second PCR, which ran for roughly 6 to 12 cycles, a sample-barcoded 5' primer and a J-beta primer mix were used. TCRdb processed the 5' RACE reads anew with MiXCR; each CDR3 protein has one entry. The table shows 850,000 to 1,000,000 distinct CDR3 sequences, with roughly 52% occurring only once. Sequencing was carried out using blood. These receptors came from a man aged 25-45 years in good health.

This clonotype was counted only a few times. The chain links TRBV13 to TRBJ2-2; D is ambiguous. Trimming pared 5 bases from V and 3 bases from J, leaving 16 bases between. CDR3 length: 16 residues. Germline V gives CDR1 PRHDT, CDR2 FYEKMQ (reference sequence). CDR3 residues: CASSARIPVDTGELFF. The CDR3 nucleotides read TGTGCCAGCAGCGCCAGGATACCGGTCGACACCGGGGAGCTGTTTTTT. Filled out from reference TRBV13 and TRBJ2-2, the complete variable domain reads AAGVIQSPRHLIKEKRETATLKCYPIPRHDTVYWYQQGPGQDPQFLISFYEKMQSDKGSIPDRFSAQQFSDYHSELNMSSLELGDSALYFCASSARIPVDTGELFFGEGSRLTVL.

The chain has TRBV2 and TRBJ2-6; D unresolved. Between the trimmed V and J ends, which lost 6 bases and 1 base, there was a span of 7 bases. The CDR3 spans 14 residues. Germline lookup yields CDR1 SNHLY and CDR2 FYNNEI. CDR3 nucleotides: TGTGCCAGCAGGTTGGATTCTGGGGCCAACGTCCTGACTTTC. The encoded protein is CASRLDSGANVLTF.